A selection of T cell receptor beta chains follows, all from one sample in a study of cytomegalovirus exposure and HLA in healthy donors. Measured with immunoSEQ multiplex PCR; TCRdb has only the in-frame clones, and not every one. The sample includes around 94,000 clones, 85% to 95% of them seen just once. The sequencing input was PBMCs. The receptors were sampled from a woman under 30 in good health and CMV-seronegative. CDR3s include the opening cysteine and the closing phenylalanine or tryptophan. The D gene is left open where the match is weak. Clone size is shown for a subset of rows, as once, few, many or a class of expanded clone.

size	D	V	J	CDR3	DNA
.	.	TRBV30	TRBJ1-5	CAWNVGLVSGNQPQHF	TGTGCCTGGAACGTGGGCCTGGTATCTGGCAATCAGCCCCAGCATTTT
.	.	TRBV2	TRBJ2-1	CARGDSGNEQFF	TGTGCCAGAGGGGACTCCGGCAATGAGCAGTTCTTC
.	.	TRBV19	TRBJ2-7	CASRKKSSYEQYF	TGTGCCAGTAGAAAAAAGAGCTCCTACGAGCAGTACTTC
.	TRBD1	TRBV15	TRBJ1-1	CATSRDPPWTGPTEAFF	TGTGCCACCAGCAGAGATCCCCCCTGGACAGGGCCCACTGAAGCTTTCTTT
.	TRBD2	TRBV6-5	TRBJ2-5	CATGGGWQETQYF	TGTGCCACTGGGGGAGGGTGGCAGGAGACCCAGTACTTC
.	.	TRBV19	TRBJ1-4	CASSILEPGGEKLFF	TGTGCCAGTAGTATATTAGAGCCTGGTGGTGAAAAACTGTTTTTT
.	.	TRBV9	TRBJ2-2	CASSVANRAGELFF	TGTGCCAGCAGCGTAGCTAACCGCGCCGGGGAGCTGTTTTTT
.	.	TRBV30	TRBJ1-2	CAWSVRSTVPRDGYTF	TGTGCCTGGAGTGTAAGGTCGACAGTCCCTCGTGATGGCTACACCTTC
once	TRBD1	TRBV5-4	TRBJ2-5	CASSVQGAVETQYF	TGTGCCAGCAGCGTACAGGGGGCGGTGGAGACCCAGTACTTC
.	.	TRBV6-5	TRBJ2-2	CASSYSAGSPTGELFF	TGTGCCAGCAGTTACTCGGCCGGGAGCCCCACCGGGGAGCTGTTTTTT
once	.	TRBV4-3	TRBJ1-6	CASSREMGGMNNSPLHF	TGCGCCAGCAGCCGCGAGATGGGGGGTATGAATAATTCACCCCTCCACTTT
.	TRBD1	TRBV18	TRBJ2-2	CASSSPGQSSGGELFF	TGTGCCAGCTCATCCCCGGGACAGAGCTCGGGCGGGGAGCTGTTTTTT
.	.	TRBV10-3	TRBJ2-1	CAISGSQQLGPGNEQFF	TGTGCCATCAGTGGCTCCCAACAATTGGGCCCGGGAAATGAGCAGTTCTTC
.	.	TRBV5-8	TRBJ2-1	CASSLTTVQFF	TGTGCCAGCAGCTTGACGACAGTCCAGTTCTTC
.	TRBD1	TRBV25-1	TRBJ2-7	CASSAPPRDRSPYEQYF	TGTGCCAGCAGTGCCCCCCCTCGGGACAGGTCTCCCTACGAGCAGTACTTC
.	TRBD1	TRBV7-2	TRBJ2-7	CASSHRQGFAEQYF	TGTGCCAGCAGCCACCGACAGGGATTCGCCGAGCAGTACTTC
.	TRBD1	TRBV11-2	TRBJ2-2	CASSAGQATGELFF	TGTGCCAGCAGCGCGGGACAGGCCACCGGGGAGCTGTTTTTT
.	TRBD2	TRBV30	TRBJ2-1	CAWSTSASSYNEQFF	TGTGCCTGGAGCACTAGCGCCAGCTCCTACAATGAGCAGTTCTTC
.	.	TRBV7-2	TRBJ1-5	CASSLLGGASNQPQHF	TGTGCCAGCAGCTTACTAGGGGGGGCTAGCAATCAGCCCCAGCATTTT
.	TRBD1	TRBV29-1	TRBJ2-7	CSVDQTGTLYEQYF	TGCAGCGTTGACCAGACAGGGACCCTCTACGAGCAGTACTTC
.	.	TRBV4-3	TRBJ1-2	CASRGDRMSRSGYTF	TGCGCCAGCAGGGGAGACAGGATGTCTCGATCTGGCTACACCTTC
.	.	TRBV13	TRBJ1-2	CASSLGFTQGGGYTF	TGTGCCAGCAGCTTAGGCTTCACACAGGGTGGCGGCTACACCTTC
.	.	TRBV2	TRBJ1-4	CASITRESQSEKLFF	TGTGCCAGCATAACCCGGGAGAGTCAAAGCGAAAAACTGTTTTTT
.	TRBD2	TRBV7-2	TRBJ2-7	CASSQLGLAGGGYF	TGTGCCAGCAGCCAACTGGGACTAGCGGGGGGCGGGTACTTC
.	.	TRBV9	TRBJ2-2	CASSPGGGVVTGELFF	TGTGCCAGCAGCCCGGGGGGCGGGGTGGTCACCGGGGAGCTGTTTTTT